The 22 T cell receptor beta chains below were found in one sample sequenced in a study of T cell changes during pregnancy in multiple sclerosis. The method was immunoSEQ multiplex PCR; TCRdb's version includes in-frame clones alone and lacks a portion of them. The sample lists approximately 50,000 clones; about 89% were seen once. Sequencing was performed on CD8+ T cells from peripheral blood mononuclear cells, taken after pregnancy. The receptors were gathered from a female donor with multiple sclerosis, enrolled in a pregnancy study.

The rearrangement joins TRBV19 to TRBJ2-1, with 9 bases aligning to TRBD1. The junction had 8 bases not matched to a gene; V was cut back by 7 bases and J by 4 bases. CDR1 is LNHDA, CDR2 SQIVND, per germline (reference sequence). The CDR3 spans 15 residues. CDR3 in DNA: TGTGCCAGTACTCAAACCGGGACAGGGTACAATGAGCAGTTCTTC. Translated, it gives CASTQTGTGYNEQFF. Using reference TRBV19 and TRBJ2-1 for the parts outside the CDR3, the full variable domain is DGGITQSPKYLFRKEGQNVTLSCEQNLNHDAMYWYRQDPGQGLRLIYYSQIVNDFQKGDIAEGYSVSREKKESFPLTVTSAQKNPTAFYLCASTQTGTGYNEQFFGPGTRLTVL.

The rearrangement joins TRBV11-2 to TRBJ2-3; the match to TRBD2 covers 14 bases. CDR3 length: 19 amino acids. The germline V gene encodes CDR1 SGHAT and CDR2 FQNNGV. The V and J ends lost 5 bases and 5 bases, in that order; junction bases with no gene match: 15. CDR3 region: CASSPFRGLAGVMGDTQYF. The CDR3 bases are TGTGCCAGCAGCCCCTTTAGGGGACTAGCGGGGGTCATGGGAGATACGCAGTATTTT.

CDR3 coding DNA: TGCGCCAGCAGCCAAGATGGGATAGGGGCGACTGGCTACACCTTC. It translates to CASSQDGIGATGYTF. The chain combines TRBV4-1 with TRBJ1-2, with D maybe TRBD1 (5 bases). There are 15 residues in the CDR3. The germline V gene has CDR1 MGHRA and CDR2 YSYEKL. Trimming took off 0 bases at V and 7 bases at J, with 15 bases between the two ends.

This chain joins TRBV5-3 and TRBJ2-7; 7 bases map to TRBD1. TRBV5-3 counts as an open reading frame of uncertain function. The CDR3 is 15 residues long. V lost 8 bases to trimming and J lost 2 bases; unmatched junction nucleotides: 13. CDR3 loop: CARATTGEIAYEQYF. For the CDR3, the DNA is TGTGCCAGGGCAACCACAGGGGAAATCGCCTACGAGCAGTACTTC.

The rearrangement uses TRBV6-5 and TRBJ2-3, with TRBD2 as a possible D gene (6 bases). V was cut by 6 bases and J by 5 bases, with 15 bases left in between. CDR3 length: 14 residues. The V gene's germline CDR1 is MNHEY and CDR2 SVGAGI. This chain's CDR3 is CASRTWTKGDTQYF. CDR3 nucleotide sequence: TGTGCCAGCAGAACCTGGACTAAGGGAGATACGCAGTATTTT.

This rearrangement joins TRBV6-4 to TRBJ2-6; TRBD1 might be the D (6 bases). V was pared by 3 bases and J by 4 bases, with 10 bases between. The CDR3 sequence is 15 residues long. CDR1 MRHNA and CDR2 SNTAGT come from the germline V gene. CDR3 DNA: TGTGCCAGCAGTGAGGGGGCGGAGGGGGCCAACGTCCTGACTTTC. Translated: CASSEGAEGANVLTF.

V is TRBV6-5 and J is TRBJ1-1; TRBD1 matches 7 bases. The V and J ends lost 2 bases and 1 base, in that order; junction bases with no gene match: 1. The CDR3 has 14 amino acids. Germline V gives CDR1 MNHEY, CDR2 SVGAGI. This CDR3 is CASSYGTENTEAFF. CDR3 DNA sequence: TGTGCCAGCAGTTACGGGACAGAGAACACTGAAGCTTTCTTT.

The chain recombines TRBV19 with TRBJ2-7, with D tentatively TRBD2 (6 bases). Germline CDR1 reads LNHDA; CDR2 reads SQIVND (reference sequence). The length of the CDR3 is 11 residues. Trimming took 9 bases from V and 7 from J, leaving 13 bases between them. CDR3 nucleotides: TGTGCCAGCACTGCAGGAGGGGAGCAGTACTTC. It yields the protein CASTAGGEQYF.

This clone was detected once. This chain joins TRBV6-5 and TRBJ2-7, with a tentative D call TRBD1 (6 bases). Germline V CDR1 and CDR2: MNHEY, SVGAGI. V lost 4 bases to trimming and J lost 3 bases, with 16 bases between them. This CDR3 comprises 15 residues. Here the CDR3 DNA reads TGTGCCAGCAGTTCCACAGGGTTTGAGTACTACGAGCAGTACTTC. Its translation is CASSSTGFEYYEQYF.

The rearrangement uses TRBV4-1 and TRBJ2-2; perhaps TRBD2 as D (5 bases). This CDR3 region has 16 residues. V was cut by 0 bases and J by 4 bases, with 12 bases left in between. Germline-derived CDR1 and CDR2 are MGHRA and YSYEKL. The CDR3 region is CASSQEEELVTGELFF. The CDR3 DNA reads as TGCGCCAGCAGCCAAGAGGAGGAGTTGGTCACCGGGGAGCTGTTTTTT.

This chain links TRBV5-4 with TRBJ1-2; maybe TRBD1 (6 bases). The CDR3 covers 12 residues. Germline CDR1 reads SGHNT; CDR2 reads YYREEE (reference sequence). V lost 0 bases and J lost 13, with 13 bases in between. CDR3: CASSLEGQTITF. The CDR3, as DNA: TGTGCCAGCAGCTTGGAAGGACAGACAATCACCTTC. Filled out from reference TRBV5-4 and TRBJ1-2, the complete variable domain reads ETGVTQSPTHLIKTRGQQVTLRCSSQSGHNTVSWYQQALGQGPQFIFQYYREEENGRGNFPPRFSGLQFPNYSSELNVNALELDDSALYLCASSLEGQTITFGSGTRLTVV.

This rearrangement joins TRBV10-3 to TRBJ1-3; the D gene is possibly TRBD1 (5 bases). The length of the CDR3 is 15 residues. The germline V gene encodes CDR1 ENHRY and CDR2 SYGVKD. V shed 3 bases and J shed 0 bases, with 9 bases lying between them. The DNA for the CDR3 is TGTGCCATCAGTGACCACGACAGCTCTGGAAACACCATATATTTT. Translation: CAISDHDSSGNTIYF.

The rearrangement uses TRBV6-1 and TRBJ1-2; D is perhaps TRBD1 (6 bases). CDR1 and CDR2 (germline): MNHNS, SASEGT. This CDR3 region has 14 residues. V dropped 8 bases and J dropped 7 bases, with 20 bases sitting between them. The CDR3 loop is CASQIRDIGGGYTF. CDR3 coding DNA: TGTGCCAGCCAGATCCGGGACATCGGCGGTGGCTACACCTTC.

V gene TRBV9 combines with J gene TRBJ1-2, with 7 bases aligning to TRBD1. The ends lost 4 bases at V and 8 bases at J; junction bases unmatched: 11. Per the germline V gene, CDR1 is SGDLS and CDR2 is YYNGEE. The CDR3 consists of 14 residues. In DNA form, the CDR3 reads TGTGCCAGCAGCCCTCACAGGGGCCCGGGGGGCTACACCTTC. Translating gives CASSPHRGPGGYTF. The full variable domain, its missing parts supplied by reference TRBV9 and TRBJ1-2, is DSGVTQTPKHLITATGQRVTLRCSPRSGDLSVYWYQQSLDQGLQFLIQYYNGEERAKGNILERFSAQQFPDLHSELNLSSLELGDSALYFCASSPHRGPGGYTFGSGTRLTVV.

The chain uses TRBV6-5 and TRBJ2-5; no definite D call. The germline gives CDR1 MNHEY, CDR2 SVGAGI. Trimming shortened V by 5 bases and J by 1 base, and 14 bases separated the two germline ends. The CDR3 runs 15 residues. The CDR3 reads CASSPLIALQETQYF. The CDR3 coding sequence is TGTGCCAGCAGTCCCCTTATCGCGCTCCAAGAGACCCAGTACTTC.

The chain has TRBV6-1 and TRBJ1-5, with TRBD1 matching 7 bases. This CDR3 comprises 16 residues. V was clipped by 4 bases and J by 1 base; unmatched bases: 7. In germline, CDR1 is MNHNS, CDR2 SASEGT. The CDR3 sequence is CASSAWDSGSNQPQHF. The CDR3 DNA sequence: TGTGCCAGCAGTGCCTGGGACAGTGGGAGCAATCAGCCCCAGCATTTT.

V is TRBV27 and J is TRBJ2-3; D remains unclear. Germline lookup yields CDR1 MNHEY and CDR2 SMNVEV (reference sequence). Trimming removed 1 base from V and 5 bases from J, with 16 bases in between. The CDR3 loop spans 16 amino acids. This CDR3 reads CASSLLHPGLVDTQYF. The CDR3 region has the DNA TGTGCCAGCAGTTTATTGCATCCGGGTTTGGTAGATACGCAGTATTTT.

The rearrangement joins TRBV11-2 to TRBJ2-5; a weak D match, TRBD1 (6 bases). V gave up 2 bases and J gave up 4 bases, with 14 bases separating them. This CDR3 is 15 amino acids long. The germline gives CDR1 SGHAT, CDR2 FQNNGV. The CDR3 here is CASSLTGKGTETQYF. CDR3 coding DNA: TGTGCCAGCAGCTTAACAGGGAAAGGGACAGAGACCCAGTACTTC.

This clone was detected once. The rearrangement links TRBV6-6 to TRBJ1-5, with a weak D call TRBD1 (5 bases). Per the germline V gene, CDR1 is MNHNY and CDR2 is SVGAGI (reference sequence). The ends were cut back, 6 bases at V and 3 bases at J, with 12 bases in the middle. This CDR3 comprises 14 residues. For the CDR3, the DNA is TGTGCCAGCAGCTCGGGGGGACCCAATCAGCCCCAGCATTTT. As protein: CASSSGGPNQPQHF.

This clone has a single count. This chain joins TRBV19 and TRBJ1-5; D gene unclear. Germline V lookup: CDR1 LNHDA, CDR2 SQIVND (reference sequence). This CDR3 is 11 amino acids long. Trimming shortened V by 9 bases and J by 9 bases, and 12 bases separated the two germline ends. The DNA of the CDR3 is TGTGCCAGCCGAGGTGCGGGGCCCCAGCATTTT. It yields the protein CASRGAGPQHF.

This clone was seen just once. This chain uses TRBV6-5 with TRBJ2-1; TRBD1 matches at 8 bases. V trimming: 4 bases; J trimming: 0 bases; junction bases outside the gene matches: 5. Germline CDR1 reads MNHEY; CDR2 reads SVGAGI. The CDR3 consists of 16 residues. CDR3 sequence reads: CASSSGQGFSYNEQFF. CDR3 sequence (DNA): TGTGCCAGCAGTTCCGGACAGGGTTTCTCCTACAATGAGCAGTTCTTC.

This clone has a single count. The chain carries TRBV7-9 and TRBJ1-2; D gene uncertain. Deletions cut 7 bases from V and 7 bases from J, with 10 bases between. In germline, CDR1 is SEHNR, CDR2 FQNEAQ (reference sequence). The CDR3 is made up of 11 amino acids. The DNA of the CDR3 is TGTGCCAGCAACGAGGGAGGTGGCTACACCTTC. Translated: CASNEGGGYTF.